This entry is about one T cell receptor beta chain. The sample holds a few counts of this clone. It has no known antigen specificity. Within one base of it there is no much larger clone, and no base qualities were kept. The sample belongs to a study of beta chain features in type 1 diabetes (dated by TCRdb to 2016 to 2018). Context from the whole study: Patients and healthy donors did not differ in mean age, gender distribution, total cell number or subset yield. Across all samples, approximately 100 million sorted cells were examined, and cell number per subset correlated strongly with RNA yield. Naive and central memory subsets were obtained from all 30 or so donors, but regulatory and stem cell-like memory subsets were isolated from only 8 patients and 8 healthy donors. In the study, TCRB repertoires of sorted circulating CD4+ T cell subsets from recently diagnosed type 1 diabetes patients were compared with those of matched healthy donors. Broader findings and caveats from the paper: Naive, central memory and regulatory TCRB repertoires appeared more similar among patients than among healthy donors. Sequencing cDNA rather than genomic DNA could over-represent highly expressing activated cells, although activation and CD3 levels did not differ between groups. In all four CD4+ subsets, TCRB CDR3 length was moderately but significantly shorter in type 1 diabetes patients. Patients with type 1 diabetes made fewer insertions and deleted more nucleotides at VDJ recombination sites, implying thymic rearrangement abnormalities. Because small numbers of individuals were included in the HLA sub-analyses, any influence of HLA type on TCRB rearrangement was left unresolved. Shorter templates might be favored by PCR, yet because patient and control samples were amplified and corrected together, any such skew would affect both groups equally.

V is clipped by 5 bases and J by 5 bases, and the sequence between their germline boundaries is 6 bases long. For CDR1 and CDR2, the germline V gene lists SGHVS and FQNEAQ. Including cysteine and phenylalanine, the CDR3 has 11 amino acids. Only CDR3 DNA is held: 33 bases, read in frame from base 1. From each donor, a single peripheral blood sample of around 0.12 L on average was drawn into heparinised tubes. A BD FACSAria II and a panel including CD45RO, CCR7, CD25, CD127, CD95 and CD27 were used to sort naive, central memory, regulatory and stem cell-like memory CD4+ T cells. Purity was above 98% for every sorted population. Right away, PBMCs were isolated by Lymphoprep density gradient centrifugation and were stained directly, with no culture step. So that batch effects would be minimized, each experiment stained and sorted samples in pairs, pairing one healthy donor with one patient. All of the isolated RNA was reverse transcribed with the High Capacity cDNA Reverse Transcription Kit, so expressed TCRB transcripts were sequenced. Naive, central memory and regulatory T cell samples underwent deep immunoSEQ sequencing, averaging roughly 3.4 million total reads per sample. Sorted cells were lysed in RLT buffer and RNA was extracted with DNase-treated RNeasy Micro or Mini kits, depending on cell number. Each cell subset was processed on its own to prevent cross-contamination, while patient and healthy donor samples were processed together. The immunoSEQ multiplex PCR was used to amplify TCRB sequences from cDNA, generating 87-bp fragments that spanned the CDR3 region. Sequencing of the amplicons was done on the Illumina HiSeq platform. In the original analysis: PCR bias was computationally corrected using synthetic template baselines, reads within Hamming distance 2 were collapsed, and singletons that could not be merged were discarded. Reads were aligned against IMGT to assign V, D and J genes, CDR3 length and insertions or deletions at six rearrangement sites. Within each subset, clonotype counts were normalized to sorted cell number, after which true diversity and Gini coefficients were computed with the tcR R package. Repertoire sharing was quantified using the overlap coefficient calculated on TCRB nucleotide sequences. Out-of-frame TCRB sequences from naive cells were analyzed as a proxy for the pre-selection repertoire. TCRdb's version of the immuneACCESS table is confined to in-frame rearrangements and falls short of the full clone set. An unresolved V gene accounts for under half of the shortfall where checked; the remainder is of unknown origin. The D gene and trimming were derived from the DNA, and the V and J assignments and clone size from that table. The table for this sample lists about 640,000 clones; around 12% of them were counted only once. The top ten hold 0.09% to 0.15% of the sample.

The source of this sequence is a young man with type 1 diabetes. The receptor chain draws on TRBV7-8 and TRBJ2-5, with the D segment identity uncertain. The sample taken for sequencing was naive CD4+ T cells from blood. The cell subset or site tag for this specimen amounts to: true naive CD4+ T cells. In nucleotide form, the sequence is TGTGCCAGCAGCGTCGATGAGACCCAGTACTTC. This gives the protein CASSVDETQYF.